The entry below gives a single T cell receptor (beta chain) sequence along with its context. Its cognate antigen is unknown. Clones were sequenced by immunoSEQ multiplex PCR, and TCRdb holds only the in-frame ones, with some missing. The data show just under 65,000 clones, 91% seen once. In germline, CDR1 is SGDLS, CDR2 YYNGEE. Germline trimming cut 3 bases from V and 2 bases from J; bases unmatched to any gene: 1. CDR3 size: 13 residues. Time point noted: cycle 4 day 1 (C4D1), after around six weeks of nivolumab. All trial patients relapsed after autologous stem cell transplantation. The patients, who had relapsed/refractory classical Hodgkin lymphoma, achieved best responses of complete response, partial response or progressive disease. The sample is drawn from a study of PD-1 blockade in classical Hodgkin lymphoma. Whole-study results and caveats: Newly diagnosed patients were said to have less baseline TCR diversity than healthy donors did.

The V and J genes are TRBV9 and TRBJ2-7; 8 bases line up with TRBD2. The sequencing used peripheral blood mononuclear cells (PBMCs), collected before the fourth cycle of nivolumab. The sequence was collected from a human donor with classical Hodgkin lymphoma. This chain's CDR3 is CASSAGGTYEQYF. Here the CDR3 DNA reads TGTGCCAGCAGCGCGGGAGGGACCTACGAGCAGTACTTC. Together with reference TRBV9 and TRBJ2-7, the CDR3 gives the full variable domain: DSGVTQTPKHLITATGQRVTLRCSPRSGDLSVYWYQQSLDQGLQFLIQYYNGEERAKGNILERFSAQQFPDLHSELNLSSLELGDSALYFCASSAGGTYEQYFGPGTRLTVT.